The source of this T cell receptor (beta chain) is a study of response to subunit inactivated influenza vaccine. Study-level results: The authors put forward the suggestion that each seasonal influenza vaccination may bring in only a limited number of new T cells.

The germline CDR1 and CDR2 sequences are LNHNV and YYDKDF (reference sequence). Between the trimmed V and J ends, which lost 4 bases and 5 bases, there was a span of 13 bases. CDR3 length equals 14 residues. TCRdb recomputed calls from the RT-PCR reads with MiXCR, one row per CDR3 protein. The sample holds 530,000 or so distinct CDR3 sequences; 25% are singletons and the top ten take approximately 2%. This clonotype has a handful of counts. Its target is not known. This TCR was sampled from a man in his fifties who received an inactivated influenza vaccine. The gene calls are TRBV15 and TRBJ2-3; perhaps TRBD2 as D (6 bases). This material consisted of CD4+ T cells sorted from PBMCs, taken roughly 5 days after vaccination. CDR3 sequence reads: CATSTGRGRDTQYF. CDR3 coding DNA: TGTGCCACCAGCACGGGGCGGGGCCGAGATACGCAGTATTTT.